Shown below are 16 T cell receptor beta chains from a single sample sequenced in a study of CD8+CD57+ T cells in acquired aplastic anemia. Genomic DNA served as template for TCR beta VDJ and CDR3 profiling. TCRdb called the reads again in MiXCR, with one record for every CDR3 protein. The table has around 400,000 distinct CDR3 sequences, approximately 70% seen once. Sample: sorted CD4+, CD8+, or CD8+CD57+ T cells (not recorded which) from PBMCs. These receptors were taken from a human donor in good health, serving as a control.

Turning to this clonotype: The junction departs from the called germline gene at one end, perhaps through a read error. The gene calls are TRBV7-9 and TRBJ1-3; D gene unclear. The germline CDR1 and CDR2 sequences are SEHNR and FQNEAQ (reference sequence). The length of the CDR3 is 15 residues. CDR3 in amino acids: CASSLAGFYGYTLYF. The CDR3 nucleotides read TGTGCCAGCAGCTTGGCTGGGTTCTATGGCTACACCTTATATTTT.

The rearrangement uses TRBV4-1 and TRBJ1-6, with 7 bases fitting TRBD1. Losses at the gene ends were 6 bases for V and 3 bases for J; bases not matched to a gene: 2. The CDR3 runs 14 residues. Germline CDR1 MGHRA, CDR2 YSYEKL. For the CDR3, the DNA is TGCGCCAGCAGACAGGGGCACTATAATTCACCCCTCCACTTT. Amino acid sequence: CASRQGHYNSPLHF.

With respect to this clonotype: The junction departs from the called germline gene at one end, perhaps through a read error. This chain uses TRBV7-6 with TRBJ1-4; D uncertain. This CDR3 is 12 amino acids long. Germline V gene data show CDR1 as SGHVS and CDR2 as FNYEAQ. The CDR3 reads CASSSRLAGTDF. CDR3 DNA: TGTGCCAGCAGCTCCAGACTAGCGGGAACGGATTTT.

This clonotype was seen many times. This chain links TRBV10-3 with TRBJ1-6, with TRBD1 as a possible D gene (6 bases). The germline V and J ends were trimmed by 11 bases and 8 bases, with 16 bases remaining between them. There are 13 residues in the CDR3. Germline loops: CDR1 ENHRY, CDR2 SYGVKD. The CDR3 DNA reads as TGTGCCTTTAGACAGGCCGAAGATTCACCCCTCCACTTT. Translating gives CAFRQAEDSPLHF.

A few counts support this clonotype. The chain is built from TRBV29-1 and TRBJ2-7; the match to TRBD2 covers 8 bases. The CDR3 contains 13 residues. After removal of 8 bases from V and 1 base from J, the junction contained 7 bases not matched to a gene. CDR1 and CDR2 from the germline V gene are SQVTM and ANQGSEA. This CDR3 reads CSSPSGHSYEQYF. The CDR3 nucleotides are TGCAGCAGTCCTAGCGGGCATTCCTACGAGCAGTACTTC.

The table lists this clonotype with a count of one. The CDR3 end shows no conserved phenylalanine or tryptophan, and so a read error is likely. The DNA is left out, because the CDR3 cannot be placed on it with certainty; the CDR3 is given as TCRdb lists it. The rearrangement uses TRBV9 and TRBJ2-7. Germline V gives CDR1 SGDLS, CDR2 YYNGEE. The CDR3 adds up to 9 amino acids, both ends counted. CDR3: CASSASGTS.

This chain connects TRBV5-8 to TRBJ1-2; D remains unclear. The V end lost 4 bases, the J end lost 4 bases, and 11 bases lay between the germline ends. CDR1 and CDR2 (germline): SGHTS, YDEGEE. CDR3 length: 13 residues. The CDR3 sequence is CASSPHVLYGYTF. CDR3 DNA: TGTGCCAGCAGCCCGCACGTACTCTATGGCTACACCTTC.

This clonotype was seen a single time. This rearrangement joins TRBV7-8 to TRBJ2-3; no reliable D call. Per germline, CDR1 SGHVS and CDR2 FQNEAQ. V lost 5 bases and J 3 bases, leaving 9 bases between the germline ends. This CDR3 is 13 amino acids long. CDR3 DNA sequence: TGTGCCAGCAGCGGCACTCAGACAGATACGCAGTATTTT. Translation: CASSGTQTDTQYF. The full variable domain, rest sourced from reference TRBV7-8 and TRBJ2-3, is GAGVSQSPRYKVAKRGQDVALRCDPISGHVSLFWYQQALGQGPEFLTYFQNEAQLDKSGLPSDRFFAERPEGSVSTLKIQRTQQEDSAVYLCASSGTQTDTQYFGPGTRLTVL.

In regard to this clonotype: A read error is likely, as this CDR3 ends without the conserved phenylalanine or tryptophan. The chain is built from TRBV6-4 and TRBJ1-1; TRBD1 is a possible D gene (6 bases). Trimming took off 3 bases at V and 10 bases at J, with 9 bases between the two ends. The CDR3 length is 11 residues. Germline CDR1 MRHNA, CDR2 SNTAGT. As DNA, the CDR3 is TGTGCCAGCAGTGAAACAGGGATAGCTTTCCTT. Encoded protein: CASSETGIAFL.

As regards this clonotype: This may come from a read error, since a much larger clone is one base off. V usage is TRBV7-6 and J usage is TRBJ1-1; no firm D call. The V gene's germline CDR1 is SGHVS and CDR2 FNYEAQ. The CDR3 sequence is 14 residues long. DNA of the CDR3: TGTGCCAGCAGCCCCCCCTTTGGGAGCACTAAAGCTTTCTTT. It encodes CASSPPFGSTKAFF.

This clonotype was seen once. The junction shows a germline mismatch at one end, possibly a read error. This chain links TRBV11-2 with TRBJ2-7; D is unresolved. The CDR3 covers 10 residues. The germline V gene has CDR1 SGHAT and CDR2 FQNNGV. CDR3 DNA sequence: TGTGCCAGCCGGCCAGGAGAGCAATACTTC. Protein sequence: CASRPGEQYF.

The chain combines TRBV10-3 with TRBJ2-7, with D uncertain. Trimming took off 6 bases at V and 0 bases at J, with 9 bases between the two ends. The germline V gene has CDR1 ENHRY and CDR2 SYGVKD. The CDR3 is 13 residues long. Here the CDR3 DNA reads TGTGCCATCAGAGGGTCAAGCTCCTACGAGCAGTACTTC. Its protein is CAIRGSSSYEQYF.

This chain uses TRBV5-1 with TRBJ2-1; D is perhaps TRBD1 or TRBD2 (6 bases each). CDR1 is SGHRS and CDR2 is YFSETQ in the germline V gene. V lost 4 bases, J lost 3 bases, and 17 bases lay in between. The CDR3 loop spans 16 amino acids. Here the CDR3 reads CASSPLGGGDYNEQFF. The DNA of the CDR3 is TGCGCCAGCAGCCCGCTTGGGGGCGGGGACTACAATGAGCAGTTCTTC.

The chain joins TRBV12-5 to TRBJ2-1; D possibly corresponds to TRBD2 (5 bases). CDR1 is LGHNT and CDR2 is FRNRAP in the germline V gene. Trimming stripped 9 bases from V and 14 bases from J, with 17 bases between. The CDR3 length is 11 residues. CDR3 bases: TGTGCTAGCGGTGTCCGGGGTAGGGAGTTCTTC. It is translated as CASGVRGREFF.

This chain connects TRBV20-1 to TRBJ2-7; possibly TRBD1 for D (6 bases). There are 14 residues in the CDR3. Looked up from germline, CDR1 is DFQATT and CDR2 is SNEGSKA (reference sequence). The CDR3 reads CSVGNRALGYEQYF. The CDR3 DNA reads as TGCAGCGTTGGGAACAGGGCGTTAGGCTACGAGCAGTACTTC.

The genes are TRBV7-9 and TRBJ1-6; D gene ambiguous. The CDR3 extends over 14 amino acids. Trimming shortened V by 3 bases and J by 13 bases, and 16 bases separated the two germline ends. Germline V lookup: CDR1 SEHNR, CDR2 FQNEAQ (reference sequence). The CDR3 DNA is TGTGCCAGCAGCTTGGATAGCGGGGAAGGTCCCCTCCACTTT. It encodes CASSLDSGEGPLHF. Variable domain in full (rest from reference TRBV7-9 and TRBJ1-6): DTGVSQNPRHKITKRGQNVTFRCDPISEHNRLYWYRQTLGQGPEFLTYFQNEAQLEKSRLLSDRFSAERPKGSFSTLEIQRTEQGDSAMYLCASSLDSGEGPLHFGNGTRLTVT.